This passage covers 7 T cell receptor beta chains from one sample sequenced in a study of blood T cell repertoires in COVID-19. Only in-frame clones appear in the TCRdb table, and some are missing; sequencing was by immunoSEQ multiplex PCR. Here the sample spans a few hundred thousand clones, more than 75% being singletons. The source material was peripheral blood. These receptors were obtained from a man aged 55-75 years with acute or convalescent COVID-19.

This rearrangement joins TRBV10-3 to TRBJ2-5, with 9 positions matching TRBD2. With V trimmed by 3 bases and J by 4 bases, 6 bases remained unmatched. In germline, CDR1 is ENHRY, CDR2 SYGVKD. This CDR3 contains 15 residues. The DNA of the CDR3 is TGTGCCATCAGTGAAAGAGCGGGGGGAGCAGAGACCCAGTACTTC. This translates into CAISERAGGAETQYF.

This chain links TRBV19 with TRBJ2-2; unclear D gene. V lost 6 bases and J lost 1, with 12 bases in between. CDR1 and CDR2 (germline): LNHDA, SQIVND (reference sequence). This CDR3 comprises 15 residues. The CDR3 reads CASRNQTLNTGELFF. The CDR3, as DNA: TGTGCCAGTAGGAACCAGACTTTGAACACCGGGGAGCTGTTTTTT.

The chain joins TRBV18 to TRBJ1-3; 8 bases agree with TRBD1. The V gene end was trimmed by 6 bases and the J gene end by 6 bases; junction bases not matched to a gene: 4. This CDR3 contains 13 residues. From germline, CDR1 is KGHSH and CDR2 LQKENI. The CDR3 loop reads CASSRGQENTIYF. Here the CDR3 DNA reads TGTGCCAGCTCCCGGGGACAGGAAAACACCATATATTTT.

The genes are TRBV9 and TRBJ2-3, with TRBD2 matching 11 bases. Germline V CDR1 and CDR2: SGDLS, YYNGEE. V lost 2 bases, J lost 3 bases, and 2 bases stayed unmatched. There are 15 residues in the CDR3. Here the CDR3 reads CASSVSGGGTDTQYF. CDR3 bases: TGTGCCAGCAGCGTTAGCGGGGGGGGGACAGATACGCAGTATTTT.

The chain recombines TRBV7-6 with TRBJ2-2; the D gene is possibly TRBD2 (6 bases). The CDR3 runs 17 residues. V shed 1 base and J shed 0 bases, with 12 bases lying between them. The V gene's germline CDR1 is SGHVS and CDR2 FNYEAQ. CDR3: CASSLGAGMSNTGELFF. The CDR3 DNA sequence: TGTGCCAGCAGCTTAGGGGCGGGGATGTCGAACACCGGGGAGCTGTTTTTT.

The chain is built from TRBV7-9 and TRBJ2-5, with TRBD1 identical over 7 bases. V dropped 2 bases and J dropped 2; count of bases not matched to a gene: 8. The germline CDR1 and CDR2 sequences are SEHNR and FQNEAQ (reference sequence). The CDR3 consists of 16 residues. The CDR3 nucleotides read TGTGCCAGCAGCTTATCCCCTACAGGGGATCAAGAGACCCAGTACTTC. Its translation: CASSLSPTGDQETQYF. Together with reference TRBV7-9 and TRBJ2-5, the CDR3 gives the full variable domain: DTGVSQNPRHKITKRGQNVTFRCDPISEHNRLYWYRQTLGQGPEFLTYFQNEAQLEKSRLLSDRFSAERPKGSFSTLEIQRTEQGDSAMYLCASSLSPTGDQETQYFGPGTRLLVL.

The CDR3 region has the DNA TGCGCCAGCAGCTTGGATGCGGGCTTACTTTCCGGGGAGCTGTTTTTT. This encodes CASSLDAGLLSGELFF. The chain carries TRBV5-1 and TRBJ2-2; TRBD2 is a possible D gene (5 bases). V was pared by 0 bases and J by 6 bases, with 15 bases between. Germline V lookup: CDR1 SGHRS, CDR2 YFSETQ. The CDR3 spans 16 residues. Filled out from reference TRBV5-1 and TRBJ2-2, the complete variable domain reads KAGVTQTPRYLIKTRGQQVTLSCSPISGHRSVSWYQQTPGQGLQFLFEYFSETQRNKGNFPGRFSGRQFSNSRSEMNVSTLELGDSALYLCASSLDAGLLSGELFFGEGSRLTVL.